This T cell receptor beta chain was identified during a study of cytomegalovirus exposure and HLA in healthy donors. Whole-study results and caveats: Further analysis was carried out later, and it showed several of the most significant clusters appearing linked to common viral pathogens. TCR beta chain V- and J-gene trimming was linked, in a later analysis, to a missense variant in DCLRE1C. Listed as cytomegalovirus-associated were 150 or so TCR beta chains.

There are a few counts of this clone. Its target is not known. Germline-derived CDR1 and CDR2 are SGHRS and YFSETQ. V dropped 5 bases and J dropped 0 bases, with 9 bases sitting between them. This CDR3 spans 13 amino acids. PCR employed 60 Vbeta and 13 Jbeta primers. Measured with immunoSEQ multiplex PCR; TCRdb has only the in-frame clones, and not every one. The sample holds around 140,000 clones, over 65% seen once. Healthy bone marrow donors made up the cohort. Sequences were obtained from PBMCs. The chain has TRBV5-1 and TRBJ2-7; possible D gene TRBD1, 6 bases. The source is a female donor in good health and CMV-seropositive. This CDR3 is CASRGDNSYEQYF. The CDR3 DNA follows: TGCGCCAGCAGAGGGGACAACTCCTACGAGCAGTACTTC.